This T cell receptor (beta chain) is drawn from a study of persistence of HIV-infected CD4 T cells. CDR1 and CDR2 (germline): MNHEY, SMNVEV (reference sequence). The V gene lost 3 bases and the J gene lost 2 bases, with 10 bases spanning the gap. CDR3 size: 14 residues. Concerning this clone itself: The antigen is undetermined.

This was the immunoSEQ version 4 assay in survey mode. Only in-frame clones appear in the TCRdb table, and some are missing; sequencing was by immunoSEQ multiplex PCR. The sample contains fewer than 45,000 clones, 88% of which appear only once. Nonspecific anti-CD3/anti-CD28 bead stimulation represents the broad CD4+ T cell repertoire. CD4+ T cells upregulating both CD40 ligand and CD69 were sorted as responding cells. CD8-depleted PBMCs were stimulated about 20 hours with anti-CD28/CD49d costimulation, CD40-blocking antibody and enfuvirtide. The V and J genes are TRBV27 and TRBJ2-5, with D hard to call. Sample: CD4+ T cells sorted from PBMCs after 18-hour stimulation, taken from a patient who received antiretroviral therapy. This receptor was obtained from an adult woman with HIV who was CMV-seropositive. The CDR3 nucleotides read TGTGCCAGCAGTTTGTGGGCGGCTCAAGAGACCCAGTACTTC. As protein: CASSLWAAQETQYF.